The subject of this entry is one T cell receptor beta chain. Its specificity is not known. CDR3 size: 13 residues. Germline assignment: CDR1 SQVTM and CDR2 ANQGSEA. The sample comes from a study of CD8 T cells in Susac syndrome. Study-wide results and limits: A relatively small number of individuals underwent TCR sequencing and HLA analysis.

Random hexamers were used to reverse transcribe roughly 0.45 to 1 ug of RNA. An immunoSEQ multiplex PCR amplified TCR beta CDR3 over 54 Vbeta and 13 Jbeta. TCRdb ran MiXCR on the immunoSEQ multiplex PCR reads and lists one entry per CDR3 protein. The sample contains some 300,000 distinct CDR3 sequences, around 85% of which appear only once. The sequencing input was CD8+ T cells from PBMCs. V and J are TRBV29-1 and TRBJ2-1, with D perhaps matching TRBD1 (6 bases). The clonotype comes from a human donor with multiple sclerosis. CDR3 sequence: CNGLNREFREQFF. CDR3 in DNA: TGCAACGGGCTAAACAGGGAATTCCGTGAGCAGTTCTTC.